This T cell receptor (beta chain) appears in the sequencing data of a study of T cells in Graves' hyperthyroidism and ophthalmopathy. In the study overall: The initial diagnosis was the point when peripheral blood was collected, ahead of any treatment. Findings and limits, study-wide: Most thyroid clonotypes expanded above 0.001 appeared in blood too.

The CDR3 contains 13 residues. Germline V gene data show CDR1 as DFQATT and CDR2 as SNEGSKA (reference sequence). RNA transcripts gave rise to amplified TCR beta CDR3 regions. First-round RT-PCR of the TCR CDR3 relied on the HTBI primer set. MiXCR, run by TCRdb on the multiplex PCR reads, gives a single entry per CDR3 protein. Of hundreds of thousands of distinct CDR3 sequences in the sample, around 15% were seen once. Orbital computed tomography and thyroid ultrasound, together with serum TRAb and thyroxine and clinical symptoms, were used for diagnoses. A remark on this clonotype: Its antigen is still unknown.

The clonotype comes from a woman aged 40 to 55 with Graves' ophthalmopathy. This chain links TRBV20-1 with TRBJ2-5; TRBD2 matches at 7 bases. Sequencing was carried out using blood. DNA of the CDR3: TGCAGGGGAGGTAGCGCGGGAGTGGAGACCCAGTACTTC. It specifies CRGGSAGVETQYF.